A selection of T cell receptor beta chains follows, all from one sample in a study of naive and memory T cell subsets. TCRdb itself ran the 5' RACE reads through MiXCR, one entry per CDR3 protein. In the table there are about 26,000 distinct CDR3 sequences, less than 25% of which are singletons. The receptors were gathered from a female donor in good health. The CDR3 runs from the conserved cysteine through the conserved F or W. A D gene is named only where the DNA matches it firmly. Only part of the rows carry a size: once, few, many, or a class if the clone is expanded.

CASSPGTGRMMNTEAFF	TGCGCCAGCAGCCCGGGGACAGGACGAATGATGAACACTGAAGCTTTCTTT	TRBV5-1	TRBD1	-	TRBJ1-1
CSANTKDGPNQPQHF	TGCAGTGCTAATACAAAGGACGGACCCAATCAGCCCCAGCATTTT	TRBV20-1	-	few	TRBJ1-5
CASSSWVGGRTYEQYF	TGTGCCAGCAGCTCATGGGTGGGGGGCCGAACCTACGAGCAGTACTTC	TRBV7-9	-	-	TRBJ2-7
CSVLVDNEQFF	TGCAGCGTCCTAGTTGACAATGAGCAGTTCTTC	TRBV29-1	-	few	TRBJ2-1
CASSFGSNYGYTF	TGTGCCAGCAGTTTTGGCTCTAACTATGGCTACACCTTC	TRBV12-3/TRBV12-4	-	-	TRBJ1-2
CSVGALDQETQYF	TGCAGCGTTGGAGCGCTGGACCAAGAGACCCAGTACTTC	TRBV29-1	-	many	TRBJ2-5
CASGLGAASTGELFF	TGTGCTAGTGGTTTAGGAGCCGCAAGCACCGGGGAGCTGTTTTTT	TRBV12-5	-	-	TRBJ2-2
CSVGGQTYEQYF	TGCAGCGTGGGCGGACAGACCTACGAGCAGTACTTC	TRBV29-1	-	few	TRBJ2-7
CASSPVGDTGYGYTF	TGTGCCAGCAGCCCCGTCGGGGACACCGGCTATGGCTACACCTTC	TRBV6-6	-	-	TRBJ1-2
CSVDAGNTEAFF	TGCAGCGTTGATGCGGGGAACACTGAAGCTTTCTTT	TRBV29-1	-	few	TRBJ1-1
CSASKKENIQYF	TGCAGTGCCAGTAAGAAGGAAAACATTCAGTACTTC	TRBV20-1	-	few	TRBJ2-4
CASSYSMEPAADTEAFF	TGTGCCAGCAGTTACTCGATGGAACCCGCGGCCGACACTGAAGCTTTCTTT	TRBV6-6	-	-	TRBJ1-1
CSARRRNTEAFF	TGCAGTGCAAGAAGGAGGAACACTGAAGCTTTCTTT	TRBV20-1	-	medium-sized	TRBJ1-1
CSARDMAGNSPLHF	TGCAGTGCTAGAGATATGGCGGGTAATTCACCCCTCCACTTT	TRBV20-1	-	medium-sized	TRBJ1-6